The rows below give T cell receptor beta chains drawn from one sample of a study of beta chain features in type 1 diabetes. Clones were sequenced by immunoSEQ multiplex PCR, and TCRdb holds only the in-frame ones, with some missing. The sample lists a few hundred thousand clones; roughly 11% were seen once. Specimen: central memory CD4+ T cells from blood. The receptors here all came from a man younger than 35 in good health. Both conserved end residues are part of each CDR3. D genes are given only for firm matches. Only some rows state a clone size, as once, few, many or a class for expanded clones.

abundance,j_gene,d_gene,len,v_gene,CDR3nt,CDR3aa
-,TRBJ2-3,-,15,TRBV5-1,TGCGCCAGCAGCTTCTCCGGGACCCAGCGAGGTACGCAGTATTTT,CASSFSGTQRGTQYF
few,TRBJ2-3,-,14,TRBV18,TGTGCCAGCTCACCAAACCTAGGCACAGATACGCAGTATTTT,CASSPNLGTDTQYF
-,TRBJ2-7,-,12,TRBV29-1,TGCAGCGTTGACCTGGGGGCTGACGAGCAGTACTTC,CSVDLGADEQYF
-,TRBJ2-3,TRBD1,15,TRBV18,TGTGCCAGCTCAACCGGACAGGGGGTCTCAGATACGCAGTATTTT,CASSTGQGVSDTQYF
many,TRBJ2-1,TRBD2,15,TRBV28,TGTGCCAGCAGTCTAGCGGGTAGCTCCTACAATGAGCAGTTCTTC,CASSLAGSSYNEQFF
few,TRBJ2-7,TRBD2,16,TRBV4-1,TGCGCCAGCAGCCGAAAGGAAGCGGGAGAAGCCTACGAGCAGTACTTC,CASSRKEAGEAYEQYF
-,TRBJ2-5,TRBD2,15,TRBV9,TGTGCCAGCAGCGAGTATGAGGGGAGGGGAGAGACCCAGTACTTC,CASSEYEGRGETQYF
few,TRBJ2-5,-,12,TRBV2,TGTGCCAGCAGTGTGCAGCAAGAGACCCAGTACTTC,CASSVQQETQYF
-,TRBJ1-5,-,16,TRBV18,TGTGCCAGCTCACCAATACACGACGGAGGGAATCAGCCCCAGCATTTT,CASSPIHDGGNQPQHF
few,TRBJ2-3,-,16,TRBV5-4,TGTGCCAGCAGCTTGACAGGGCAGAAGGGCACAGATACGCAGTATTTT,CASSLTGQKGTDTQYF
few,TRBJ2-1,TRBD1,14,TRBV5-4,TGTGCCAGCAGCTTGCAGACAGGGCAGTGGGAGCAGTTCTTC,CASSLQTGQWEQFF
few,TRBJ2-1,TRBD2,16,TRBV15,TGTGCCACCAGCAGAGCGGGACTAGCGGGAGTCGATGAGCAGTTCTTC,CATSRAGLAGVDEQFF
-,TRBJ2-1,-,13,TRBV9,TGTGCCAGCAGCGTAGGTCAATACAATGAGCAGTTCTTC,CASSVGQYNEQFF